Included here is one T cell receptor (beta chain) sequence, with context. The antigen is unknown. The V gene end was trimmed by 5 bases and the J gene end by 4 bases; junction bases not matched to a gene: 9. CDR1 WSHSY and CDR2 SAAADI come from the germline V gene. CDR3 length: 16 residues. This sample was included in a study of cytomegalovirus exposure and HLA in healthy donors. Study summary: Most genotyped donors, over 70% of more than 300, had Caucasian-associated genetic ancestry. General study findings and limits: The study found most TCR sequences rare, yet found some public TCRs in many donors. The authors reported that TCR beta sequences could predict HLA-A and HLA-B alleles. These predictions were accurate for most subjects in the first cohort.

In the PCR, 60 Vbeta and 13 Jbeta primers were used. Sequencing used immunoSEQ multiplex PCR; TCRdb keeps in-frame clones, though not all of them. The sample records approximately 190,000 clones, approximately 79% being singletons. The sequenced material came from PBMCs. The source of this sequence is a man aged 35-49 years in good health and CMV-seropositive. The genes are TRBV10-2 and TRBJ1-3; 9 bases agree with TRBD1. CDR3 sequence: CASSRGGQGLGNTIYF. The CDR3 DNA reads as TGCGCCAGCAGTCGTGGTGGACAGGGGTTGGGAAACACCATATATTTT.